This T cell receptor beta chain emerged from a study of T cell changes during pregnancy in multiple sclerosis. Assay: immunoSEQ multiplex PCR; the TCRdb copy retains only in-frame clones and omits some. The sample consists of some 77,000 clones, 70% to 90% of them appearing once. This CDR3 is 14 amino acids long. Germline CDR1 LNHNV, CDR2 YYDKDF (reference sequence). V lost 6 bases and J lost 3, with 11 bases in between. The chain joins TRBV15 to TRBJ2-2; perhaps TRBD1 as D (6 bases). The sequence was collected from a female donor with multiple sclerosis, enrolled in a pregnancy study. The sequencing here drew on peripheral blood, taken before pregnancy. CDR3 region: CATRGHSDTGELFF. CDR3 in DNA: TGTGCCACCAGGGGACACTCGGACACCGGGGAGCTGTTTTTT.